This T cell receptor (beta chain) was captured by sequencing in a study of beta chain features in type 1 diabetes. Expressed TCRB transcripts were sequenced, since all the RNA that had been isolated was reverse transcribed. Clones were read by immunoSEQ multiplex PCR, and TCRdb kept only the in-frame ones, dropping some. The data show 60,000 or so clones, approximately 59% seen once. Germline V gene sequence: CDR1 ENHRY, CDR2 SYGVKD. The CDR3 loop spans 15 amino acids. Losses at the gene ends were 9 bases for V and 2 bases for J; bases not matched to a gene: 11. The TCR sequence derives from a woman between 18 and 30 years old in good health. The material sequenced was Tregs from blood. The rearrangement links TRBV10-3 to TRBJ2-3; 7 bases are shared with TRBD1. DNA for the CDR3: TGTGCCATAGCCGGGACAGCTTGGAACACAGATACGCAGTATTTT. It is translated as CAIAGTAWNTDTQYF.